This TCR beta chain was observed in a study of patients and donors after allogeneic stem cell transplantation. Between the trimmed V and J ends, which lost 1 base and 9 bases, there was a span of 13 bases. CDR1 and CDR2 (germline): LGHDT, YNNKEL (reference sequence). This CDR3 is built from 14 residues. TCRdb ran MiXCR on the RT-PCR reads and lists one entry per CDR3 protein. The sample has about 960,000 distinct CDR3 sequences; 15% to 20% are singletons. This clonotype was counted between two and nine times. The chain couples TRBV3-1 to TRBJ2-1; D is unclear. The clonotype was recovered from a human donor who was either an allogeneic HSCT recipient or a stem cell or donor lymphocyte infusion donor (not recorded which). It is not recorded whose cells these are; they may come from a transplant donor. Sequencing input: blood, either unsorted or a sorted T cell fraction (not recorded which). The CDR3 sequence is CASSQGAPSREQFF. CDR3 bases: TGTGCCAGCAGCCAAGGGGCCCCGAGTCGTGAGCAGTTCTTC.